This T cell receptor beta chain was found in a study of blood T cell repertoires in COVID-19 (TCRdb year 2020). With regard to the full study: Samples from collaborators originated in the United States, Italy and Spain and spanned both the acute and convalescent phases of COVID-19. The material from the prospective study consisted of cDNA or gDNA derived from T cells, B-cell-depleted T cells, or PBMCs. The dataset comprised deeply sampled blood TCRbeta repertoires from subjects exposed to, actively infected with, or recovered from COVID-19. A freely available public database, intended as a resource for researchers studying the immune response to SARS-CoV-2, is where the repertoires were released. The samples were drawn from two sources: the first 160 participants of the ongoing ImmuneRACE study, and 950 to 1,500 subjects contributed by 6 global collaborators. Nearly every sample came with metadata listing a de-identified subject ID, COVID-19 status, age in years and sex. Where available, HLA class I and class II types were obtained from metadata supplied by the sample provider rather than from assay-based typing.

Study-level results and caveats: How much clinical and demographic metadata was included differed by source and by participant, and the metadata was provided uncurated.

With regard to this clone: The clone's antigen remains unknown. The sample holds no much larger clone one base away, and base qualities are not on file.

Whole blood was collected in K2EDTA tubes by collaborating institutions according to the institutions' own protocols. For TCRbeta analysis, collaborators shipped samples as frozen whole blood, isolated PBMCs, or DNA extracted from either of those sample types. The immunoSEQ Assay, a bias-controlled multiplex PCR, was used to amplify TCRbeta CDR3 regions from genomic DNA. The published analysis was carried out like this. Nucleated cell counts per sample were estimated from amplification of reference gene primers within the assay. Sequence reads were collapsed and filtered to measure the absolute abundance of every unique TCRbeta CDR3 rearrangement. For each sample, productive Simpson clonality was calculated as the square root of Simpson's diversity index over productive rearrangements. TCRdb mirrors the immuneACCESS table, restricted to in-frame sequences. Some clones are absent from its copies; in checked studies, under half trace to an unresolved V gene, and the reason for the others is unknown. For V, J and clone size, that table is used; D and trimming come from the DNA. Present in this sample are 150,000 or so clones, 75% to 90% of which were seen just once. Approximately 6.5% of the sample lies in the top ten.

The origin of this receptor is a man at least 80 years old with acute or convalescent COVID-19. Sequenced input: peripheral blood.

The CDR3 protein: CASSGLSADTQYF. In nucleotides, the sequence is TGTGCCAGCAGCGGACTATCCGCAGATACGCAGTATTTT. The chain links TRBV2 with TRBJ2-3; possibly the D gene is TRBD2, per 6 matching bases. Spanning cysteine to phenylalanine, the CDR3 consists of 13 amino acids. The only DNA kept is the CDR3, 39 bases in frame from the first base. Sequences SNHLY (CDR1) and FYNNEI (CDR2) are obtained from the germline V gene. The trim is 6 bases for V and 4 bases for J, with a gap of 11 bases between the germline ends.